Below are 25 T cell receptor beta chains sequenced from a single sample in a study of cytomegalovirus exposure and HLA in healthy donors. The table came from immunoSEQ multiplex PCR; TCRdb's copy has only in-frame clones and leaves some out. The profile covers some 170,000 clones, with 65% to 90% appearing a single time and 2% to 2.5% taken by the ten largest. Material for sequencing was PBMCs. The receptors derive from a woman aged 18-29 years in good health and CMV-seronegative.

In its sample, this clone was seen a few times. The genes are TRBV19 and TRBJ2-3, with TRBD2 matching over 10 bases. The germline V gene encodes CDR1 LNHDA and CDR2 SQIVND (reference sequence). Germline trimming cut 11 bases from V and 2 bases from J; bases unmatched to any gene: 13. The CDR3 is 16 residues long. CDR3 sequence: CAGPLGLAAFTDTQYF. The CDR3 coding sequence is TGTGCCGGTCCGCTCGGACTAGCGGCCTTCACAGATACGCAGTATTTT.

The chain combines TRBV10-3 with TRBJ1-2; 8 bases fit TRBD1. The CDR3 loop spans 16 amino acids. Trimming removed 4 bases from V and 0 bases from J; junction bases left unmatched: 7. Germline-derived CDR1 and CDR2 are ENHRY and SYGVKD. The CDR3 DNA reads as TGTGCCATCAGTGGACTTGACAGGGGAGCTAACTATGGCTACACCTTC. It encodes CAISGLDRGANYGYTF.

This clone has more than one count but fewer than ten. The chain has TRBV9 and TRBJ1-2; 8 positions match TRBD1. The CDR3 covers 15 residues. CDR1 is SGDLS and CDR2 is YYNGEE in the germline V gene. The V gene end was trimmed by 0 bases and the J gene end by 4 bases; junction bases not matched to a gene: 5. In nucleotides, the CDR3 is TGTGCCAGCAGCGTAGGGGCAGGGGGCGCCTATGGCTACACCTTC. Translating gives CASSVGAGGAYGYTF.

The genes are TRBV7-9 and TRBJ1-1; D is perhaps TRBD1 (6 bases). The CDR3 is 14 residues long. Deletions cut 1 base from V and 3 bases from J, with 9 bases between. Germline lookup yields CDR1 SEHNR and CDR2 FQNEAQ (reference sequence). The CDR3: CASSLGQEDTEAFF. Written as DNA, the CDR3 is TGTGCCAGCAGCTTAGGACAGGAGGACACTGAAGCTTTCTTT.

This clone is a singleton in its sample. V and J are TRBV6-1 and TRBJ2-3, with D unclear. There are 14 residues in the CDR3. Germline CDR1 reads MNHNS; CDR2 reads SASEGT. V lost 4 bases to trimming and J lost 4 bases, with 12 bases between them. The CDR3 region has the DNA TGTGCCAGCAGTGGAGAGTCTATGGCAGATACGCAGTATTTT. It yields the protein CASSGESMADTQYF.

The chain recombines TRBV7-9 with TRBJ2-1; D is undetermined. The CDR3 runs to 14 residues. V was trimmed by 0 bases and J by 5 bases, leaving 8 bases between them. Germline CDR1 reads SEHNR; CDR2 reads FQNEAQ (reference sequence). The CDR3 sequence: CASSLATSNNEQFF. CDR3 coding DNA: TGTGCCAGCAGCTTAGCCACGAGCAACAATGAGCAGTTCTTC.

This chain connects TRBV18 to TRBJ2-7; 8 bases line up with TRBD1. The CDR3 contains 14 residues. V was pared by 5 bases and J by 2 bases, with 5 bases of the junction left unmatched. The germline CDR1 and CDR2 sequences are KGHSH and LQKENI. The CDR3 DNA is TGTGCCAGCTCATCCGGACAGGGCCCCTACGAGCAGTACTTC. The encoded protein is CASSSGQGPYEQYF.

The CDR3 sequence is CSALSERETEQFF. The CDR3 nucleotides read TGCAGCGCTCTCAGCGAGCGGGAGACTGAGCAGTTCTTC. This chain connects TRBV29-1 to TRBJ2-1; 8 positions match TRBD2. CDR1 and CDR2 (germline): SQVTM, ANQGSEA. V lost 7 bases, J lost 9 bases, and 11 bases stayed unmatched. This CDR3 comprises 13 residues.

The V call is TRBV6-5, the J call TRBJ2-5, with 9 bases that match TRBD1. Germline CDR1 and CDR2: MNHEY and SVGAGI. With V trimmed by 2 bases and J by 3 bases, 4 bases remained unmatched. The CDR3 is 15 amino acids. The CDR3: CASSYLGQGEETQYF. For the CDR3, the DNA is TGTGCCAGCAGTTACCTGGGACAGGGAGAAGAGACCCAGTACTTC.

The chain recombines TRBV4-1 with TRBJ1-1; D gene ambiguous. The germline gives CDR1 MGHRA, CDR2 YSYEKL. The CDR3 length is 16 residues. V was pared by 1 base and J by 6 bases, with 18 bases between. Here the CDR3 DNA reads TGCGCCAGCAGCCAAGTAGGAGGAGAGAGAGAGGCTGAAGCTTTCTTT. It translates to CASSQVGGEREAEAFF.

A word on this clone: Mismatch with germline at one junction end may stem from a read error. V gene TRBV4-3 combines with J gene TRBJ2-2; 8 bases match TRBD1. Looked up from germline, CDR1 is LGHNA and CDR2 is YSLEER. The CDR3 consists of 13 residues. CDR3 region: CASSQDTTGGLFF. CDR3 coding DNA: TGCGCCAGCAGCCAGGATACAACAGGGGGGCTGTTTTTT.

This chain links TRBV29-1 with TRBJ2-1; no firm D call. This CDR3 is built from 12 residues. Germline V gene sequence: CDR1 SQVTM, CDR2 ANQGSEA. V dropped 7 bases and J dropped 3 bases, with 10 bases sitting between them. CDR3 region: CSAVEYYNEQFF. In DNA, the CDR3 is TGCAGCGCGGTAGAGTACTACAATGAGCAGTTCTTC.

This chain uses TRBV6-1 with TRBJ1-2; 8 bases map to TRBD1. This CDR3 contains 16 residues. Germline V gene sequence: CDR1 MNHNS, CDR2 SASEGT. Losses at the gene ends were 3 bases for V and 4 bases for J; bases not matched to a gene: 10. CDR3 region: CASSDWTGSTAYGYTF. CDR3 bases: TGTGCCAGCAGTGACTGGACAGGGAGCACCGCCTATGGCTACACCTTC.

The chain uses TRBV11-2 and TRBJ2-1, with D unresolved. CDR1 is SGHAT and CDR2 is FQNNGV in the germline V gene. Trimming stripped 5 bases from V and 6 bases from J, with 14 bases between. The CDR3 totals 14 residues. CDR3: CASSTFAEFNEQFF. CDR3 nucleotide sequence: TGTGCCAGCAGCACATTCGCGGAGTTCAATGAGCAGTTCTTC. The full variable domain, rest sourced from reference TRBV11-2 and TRBJ2-1, is EAGVAQSPRYKIIEKRQSVAFWCNPISGHATLYWYQQILGQGPKLLIQFQNNGVVDDSQLPKDRFSAERLKGVDSTLKIQPAKLEDSAVYLCASSTFAEFNEQFFGPGTRLTVL.

This sequence joins TRBV5-1 and TRBJ2-7, with 8 bases matching TRBD2. Germline V gives CDR1 SGHRS, CDR2 YFSETQ. This CDR3 comprises 14 residues. Unmatched junction bases numbered 4, after V lost 2 bases and J lost 3 bases. The CDR3 spells CASSFSLADYEQYF. The CDR3 DNA reads TGCGCCAGCAGCTTTTCACTAGCGGACTACGAGCAGTACTTC.

This clone showed up just once. The rearrangement uses TRBV6-5 and TRBJ1-1; D is undetermined. Germline loops: CDR1 MNHEY, CDR2 SVGAGI. CDR3 length equals 13 residues. Trimming left V 4 bases short and J 2 bases short, with 8 bases between. The CDR3 here is CASSFTSNTEAFF. DNA of the CDR3: TGTGCCAGCAGTTTTACAAGTAACACTGAAGCTTTCTTT.

The chain uses TRBV18 and TRBJ2-7; D is uncertain. V lost 1 base and J lost 3, with 10 bases in between. Per the germline V gene, CDR1 is KGHSH and CDR2 is LQKENI. The length of the CDR3 is 14 residues. The CDR3 DNA reads TGTGCCAGCTCACCACTTGAAGCGAGCTACGAGCAGTACTTC. Its translation: CASSPLEASYEQYF. Based on the CDR3 plus reference TRBV18 and TRBJ2-7, the full variable domain is NAGVMQNPRHLVRRRGQEARLRCSPMKGHSHVYWYRQLPEEGLKFMVYLQKENIIDESGMPKERFSAEFPKEGPSILRIQQVVRGDSAAYFCASSPLEASYEQYFGPGTRLTVT.

CDR3 DNA: TGTGCCAGCAGTTATTCCGGGACAGGGTTCAATTCACCCCTCCACTTT. It codes for CASSYSGTGFNSPLHF. This sequence joins TRBV6-5 and TRBJ1-6; 9 bases fit TRBD1. There are 16 residues in the CDR3. Germline CDR1 and CDR2: MNHEY and SVGAGI. Trimming removed 3 bases from V and 7 bases from J; junction bases left unmatched: 7.

By sample fraction, this clone is medium-sized (0.01 to 0.1%). The V and J genes are TRBV5-1 and TRBJ1-1; 9 bases fit TRBD1. Germline CDR1 and CDR2: SGHRS and YFSETQ. CDR3 size: 15 residues. Trimming at V came to 3 bases and at J to 3 bases, leaving 6 bases not matched to a gene. CDR3: CASSSGQGVDTEAFF. The CDR3 nucleotides are TGCGCCAGCAGCTCGGGACAGGGAGTCGACACTGAAGCTTTCTTT.

The chain recombines TRBV7-3 with TRBJ2-3; 8 nucleotides agree with TRBD2. The V and J ends lost 5 bases and 6 bases, in that order; junction bases with no gene match: 7. Germline V lookup: CDR1 SGHTA, CDR2 FQGTGA. The length of the CDR3 is 14 residues. DNA of the CDR3: TGTGCCAGCAGCGAGCGGGGGACGATGGATACGCAGTATTTT. Its translation: CASSERGTMDTQYF. Full variable domain (remainder filled in from reference TRBV7-3 and TRBJ2-3): GAGVSQTPSNKVTEKGKYVELRCDPISGHTALYWYRQSLGQGPEFLIYFQGTGAADDSGLPNDRFFAVRPEGSVSTLKIQRTERGDSAVYLCASSERGTMDTQYFGPGTRLTVL.

There are a few counts of this clone. This chain links TRBV7-2 with TRBJ1-2, with 8 bases that match TRBD1. V lost 9 bases to trimming and J lost 0 bases; unmatched junction nucleotides: 6. The CDR3 covers 14 residues. CDR1 and CDR2 from the germline V gene are SGHTA and FQGNSA. As DNA, the CDR3 is TGTGCCAGGGAGAAACAGGGGGCTAACTATGGCTACACCTTC. Its protein product is CAREKQGANYGYTF. The full variable domain, completed using reference TRBV7-2 and TRBJ1-2, is GAGVSQSPSNKVTEKGKDVELRCDPISGHTALYWYRQSLGQGLEFLIYFQGNSAPDKSGLPSDRFSAERTGGSVSTLTIQRTQQEDSAVYLCAREKQGANYGYTFGSGTRLTVV.

This chain uses TRBV6-1 with TRBJ1-1; possibly TRBD1 for D (6 bases). This CDR3 has 14 residues. Germline-derived CDR1 and CDR2 are MNHNS and SASEGT. Trimming shortened V by 6 bases and J by 4 bases, and 15 bases separated the two germline ends. CDR3: CASRSGKGGTEAFF. CDR3 DNA sequence: TGTGCCAGCAGGTCGGGAAAAGGGGGCACTGAAGCTTTCTTT.

This chain uses TRBV7-9 with TRBJ2-7; D ambiguous. This CDR3 spans 12 amino acids. Germline loops: CDR1 SEHNR, CDR2 FQNEAQ (reference sequence). The V end lost 5 bases, the J end lost 6 bases, and 11 bases lay between the germline ends. CDR3 nucleotides: TGTGCCAGCAGCCGAATCAGTCTCGAGCAGTACTTC. Protein sequence: CASSRISLEQYF. Complete variable domain (other parts from reference TRBV7-9 and TRBJ2-7): DTGVSQNPRHKITKRGQNVTFRCDPISEHNRLYWYRQTLGQGPEFLTYFQNEAQLEKSRLLSDRFSAERPKGSFSTLEIQRTEQGDSAMYLCASSRISLEQYFGPGTRLTVT.

V is TRBV7-6 and J is TRBJ1-2, with 7 bases identical to TRBD1. This CDR3 is built from 14 residues. V trimming: 2 bases; J trimming: 7 bases; junction bases outside the gene matches: 7. The germline V gene encodes CDR1 SGHVS and CDR2 FNYEAQ. CDR3 region: CASSLRGGAGGYTF. CDR3 DNA sequence: TGTGCCAGCAGCTTAAGAGGGGGCGCAGGTGGCTACACCTTC.

The rearrangement links TRBV13 to TRBJ2-7; possibly TRBD1 for D (6 bases). V was pared by 5 bases and J by 3 bases, with 14 bases between. From germline, CDR1 is PRHDT and CDR2 FYEKMQ (reference sequence). The CDR3 is made up of 14 amino acids. CDR3 region: CASSVQGGGYEQYF. The CDR3 region has the DNA TGTGCCAGCAGCGTACAGGGTGGCGGCTACGAGCAGTACTTC.